The 18 T cell receptor beta chains presented below share a single source sample, sequenced in a study of OX40 agonist ivuxolimab in advanced cancers. TCRdb's copy holds only in-frame clones and misses some; the assay was immunoSEQ multiplex PCR. The sample has 55,000 to 65,000 clones, roughly 89% seen once. Sequenced here: CD4+ or CD8+ T cells sorted from blood, sampled in a trial of the OX40 agonist ivuxolimab. The receptor set was obtained from an adult with an advanced solid tumor such as melanoma, head and neck, liver or kidney cancer.

About this clone: A read error may produce the germline difference seen at one junction end. V and J are TRBV7-7 and TRBJ2-1; TRBD2 agrees at 9 bases. This CDR3 is 15 amino acids long. Germline CDR1 reads SSHAT; CDR2 reads FNYEAQ (reference sequence). CDR3 nucleotides: TGTGCTAGCAGCTTAGGTGCGGGAGGGAGGAATGAGCAGTTCTTC. Its protein product is CASSLGAGGRNEQFF.

The CDR3: CASRVQGPKETQYF. The CDR3 DNA follows: TGTGCCAGCAGGGTACAGGGTCCCAAAGAGACCCAGTACTTC. The chain recombines TRBV28 with TRBJ2-5; a weak D match, TRBD1 (6 bases). The CDR3 is made up of 14 amino acids. V lost 6 bases, J lost 3 bases, and 14 bases lay in between. Germline V gene data show CDR1 as MDHEN and CDR2 as SYDVKM. The whole variable domain, remainder taken from reference TRBV28 and TRBJ2-5, is DVKVTQSSRYLVKRTGEKVFLECVQDMDHENMFWYRQDPGLGLRLIYFSYDVKMKEKGDIPEGYSVSREKKERFSLILESASTNQTSMYLCASRVQGPKETQYFGPGTRLLVL.

The chain carries TRBV2 and TRBJ2-5, with a possible D match to TRBD2 (6 bases). This CDR3 spans 12 amino acids. Trimming left V 5 bases short and J 5 bases short, with 9 bases between. Per germline, CDR1 SNHLY and CDR2 FYNNEI. The CDR3 protein is CASSLSGETQYF. Written as DNA, the CDR3 is TGTGCCAGCAGTCTCAGCGGGGAGACCCAGTACTTC.

The chain couples TRBV2 to TRBJ2-7, with 11 bases lining up with TRBD1. V lost 6 bases to trimming and J lost 9 bases; unmatched junction nucleotides: 10. Germline V lookup: CDR1 SNHLY, CDR2 FYNNEI. The CDR3 loop spans 14 amino acids. DNA for the CDR3: TGTGCCAGCAGCGGACAGGGGGCGCGCAGGGTGCAGTACTTC. This sequence encodes CASSGQGARRVQYF.

The chain joins TRBV28 to TRBJ2-7; a possible D gene is TRBD1 (6 bases). V dropped 5 bases and J dropped 0 bases, with 11 bases sitting between them. The length of the CDR3 is 14 residues. Per the germline V gene, CDR1 is MDHEN and CDR2 is SYDVKM. In DNA form, the CDR3 reads TGTGCCAGCAGTCTCACAGGGCCCTCCTACGAGCAGTACTTC. Its translation is CASSLTGPSYEQYF.

The chain carries TRBV11-1 and TRBJ2-5; TRBD1 might be the D (6 bases). The CDR3 has 13 amino acids. V lost 5 bases to trimming and J lost 5 bases, with 12 bases between them. Germline V gene sequence: CDR1 SGHAT, CDR2 FQDESV (reference sequence). The CDR3 DNA follows: TGTGCCAGCAGCCCAGGACAGTGGGAGACCCAGTACTTC. As protein: CASSPGQWETQYF. The full variable domain, rest sourced from reference TRBV11-1 and TRBJ2-5, is EAEVAQSPRYKITEKSQAVAFWCDPISGHATLYWYRQILGQGPELLVQFQDESVVDDSQLPKDRFSAERLKGVDSTLKIQPAELGDSAMYLCASSPGQWETQYFGPGTRLLVL.

V is TRBV30 and J is TRBJ2-1; D is unresolved. CDR1 and CDR2 (germline): GTSNPN, SVGIG (reference sequence). The CDR3 covers 12 residues. Trimming removed 3 bases at V and 3 bases at J, with 6 bases between. The CDR3 region is CAWRGFYNEQFF. CDR3 DNA sequence: TGTGCCTGGAGGGGATTCTACAATGAGCAGTTCTTC.

This sequence joins TRBV5-1 and TRBJ2-7; D gene ambiguous. V was clipped by 0 bases and J by 0 bases, with 16 bases between them. The CDR3 has 17 amino acids. The germline V gene encodes CDR1 SGHRS and CDR2 YFSETQ. CDR3 loop: CASSLASLPFPSYEQYF. The CDR3 region has the DNA TGCGCCAGCAGCTTGGCCTCTCTTCCGTTCCCCTCCTACGAGCAGTACTTC. Variable domain in full (rest from reference TRBV5-1 and TRBJ2-7): KAGVTQTPRYLIKTRGQQVTLSCSPISGHRSVSWYQQTPGQGLQFLFEYFSETQRNKGNFPGRFSGRQFSNSRSEMNVSTLELGDSALYLCASSLASLPFPSYEQYFGPGTRLTVT.

This rearrangement joins TRBV5-1 to TRBJ1-1, with TRBD1 matching over 9 bases. Looked up from germline, CDR1 is SGHRS and CDR2 is YFSETQ. The CDR3 totals 17 residues. The V segment lost 4 bases and the J segment 0 bases; nucleotides outside the gene matches: 10. The CDR3 loop reads CASSPGQGNIMNTEAFF. CDR3 bases: TGCGCCAGCAGCCCGGGACAGGGTAACATCATGAACACTGAAGCTTTCTTT.

CDR3: CATFGTASGNTIYF. CDR3 coding DNA: TGTGCCACTTTCGGGACGGCCTCTGGAAACACCATATATTTT. The chain has TRBV7-3 and TRBJ1-3; tentatively, D is TRBD1 (5 bases). The CDR3 runs to 14 residues. From germline, CDR1 is SGHTA and CDR2 FQGTGA. Trimming removed 10 bases at V and 0 bases at J, with 13 bases between.

The chain uses TRBV9 and TRBJ2-7, with 8 nucleotides matching TRBD1. After removal of 3 bases from V and 9 bases from J, the junction contained 11 bases not matched to a gene. This CDR3 comprises 14 residues. Germline V lookup: CDR1 SGDLS, CDR2 YYNGEE. CDR3 residues: CASSATGDGLGQYF. In nucleotides, the CDR3 is TGTGCCAGCAGCGCGACAGGGGACGGTTTGGGGCAGTACTTC.

This clone was seen a few times. The chain is built from TRBV6-6 and TRBJ2-1; tentative D call: TRBD2 (6 bases). Germline CDR1 reads MNHNY; CDR2 reads SVGAGI (reference sequence). V was cut by 3 bases and J by 9 bases, with 18 bases left in between. This CDR3 comprises 15 residues. In DNA form, the CDR3 reads TGTGCCAGCAGTTATTATGGGGCTAGCGCCACTGAGCAGTTCTTC. It codes for CASSYYGASATEQFF.

The chain is built from TRBV7-8 and TRBJ2-7; maybe TRBD1 (5 bases). Trimming shortened V by 5 bases and J by 5 bases, and 16 bases separated the two germline ends. CDR1 and CDR2 from the germline V gene are SGHVS and FQNEAQ. The CDR3 loop spans 14 amino acids. The CDR3 bases are TGTGCCAGCAGCCCCCGACAGACCCGGGACGAGCAGTACTTC. This encodes CASSPRQTRDEQYF.

The rearrangement joins TRBV7-9 to TRBJ2-1; the D gene is possibly TRBD1 (5 bases). From germline, CDR1 is SEHNR and CDR2 FQNEAQ (reference sequence). This CDR3 is built from 12 residues. Between the trimmed V and J ends, which lost 1 base and 8 bases, there was a span of 6 bases. CDR3 in DNA: TGTGCCAGCAGCTTAGAGGGGTATGAGCAGTTCTTC. It translates to CASSLEGYEQFF.

J is TRBJ1-2 and V is TRBV12-2; the tabulated D call, TRBD1, remains unverified against the DNA. TRBV12-2 is labeled a pseudogene. The CDR3 runs 16 residues. CDR3 bases: TGTGCAAGTCGCTTATGGGCAGGGGATTGTATCTATGGCTACACCTTC. This sequence encodes CASRLWAGDCIYGYTF.

Note on this clone: One end of the junction does not line up with germline, which may come from a read error. Other DNA sequences in the same sample also yield this CDR3. V gene TRBV7-2 combines with J gene TRBJ2-7; 8 bases map to TRBD2. CDR3 length: 14 amino acids. Looked up from germline, CDR1 is SGHTA and CDR2 is FQGNSA. The CDR3 DNA reads as TGTGCCAGCAGGGTTAGCGGGACCGCCTATGAGCAGTACTTC. Amino acid sequence: CASRVSGTAYEQYF.

The chain couples TRBV28 to TRBJ2-5; 7 bases are a match to TRBD1. Germline CDR1 and CDR2: MDHEN and SYDVKM. This CDR3 region has 12 residues. The V segment lost 4 bases and the J segment 5 bases; nucleotides outside the gene matches: 1. CDR3 sequence reads: CASSSRGETQYF. The CDR3 nucleotides are TGTGCCAGCAGTTCCAGGGGGGAGACCCAGTACTTC.

Only a few counts were recorded for this clone. This chain uses TRBV27 with TRBJ1-6, with D possibly being TRBD1 (5 bases). In germline, CDR1 is MNHEY, CDR2 SMNVEV (reference sequence). This CDR3 region has 15 residues. V lost 4 bases and J 6 bases, leaving 13 bases between the germline ends. CDR3 protein: CASSYTGYLNSPLHF. CDR3 nucleotides: TGTGCCAGCAGTTACACAGGCTATCTTAATTCACCCCTCCACTTT.